The clone carrying this T cell receptor (beta chain) appeared a single time. As yet, its antigen is unknown. The CDR3 has 14 residues. Germline values: CDR1 SGHRS, CDR2 YFSETQ. Trimming cost V 0 bases and J 5 bases, with 11 bases left between them. The table came from immunoSEQ multiplex PCR; TCRdb's copy has only in-frame clones and leaves some out. Counted here are 65,000 to 70,000 clones, 83% occurring once; the ten biggest clones make up about 6%. The sample comes from a study of T cell responses to AZD1222 COVID-19 vaccine. Both about-4-week and about-12-week second-dose recipients were combined. Study-level points and caveats: Spike-specific TCR depth and breadth grew after two AZD1222 doses. Most donors were white British and more were female, and clonal diversity was possibly underestimated. Spike was spanned by vaccine-associated CD4 TCRs, which were dominant at 160-218 and 743-854.

This sequence originates from an adult who received the AZD1222 COVID-19 vaccine. The chain employs TRBV5-1 and TRBJ2-5; D perhaps matches TRBD1 (5 bases). This specimen consisted of peripheral blood, obtained 28 days after the second AZD1222 dose. The CDR3 sequence is CASSLAGLRETQYF. As DNA, the CDR3 is TGCGCCAGCAGCTTGGCAGGGTTAAGGGAGACCCAGTACTTC.